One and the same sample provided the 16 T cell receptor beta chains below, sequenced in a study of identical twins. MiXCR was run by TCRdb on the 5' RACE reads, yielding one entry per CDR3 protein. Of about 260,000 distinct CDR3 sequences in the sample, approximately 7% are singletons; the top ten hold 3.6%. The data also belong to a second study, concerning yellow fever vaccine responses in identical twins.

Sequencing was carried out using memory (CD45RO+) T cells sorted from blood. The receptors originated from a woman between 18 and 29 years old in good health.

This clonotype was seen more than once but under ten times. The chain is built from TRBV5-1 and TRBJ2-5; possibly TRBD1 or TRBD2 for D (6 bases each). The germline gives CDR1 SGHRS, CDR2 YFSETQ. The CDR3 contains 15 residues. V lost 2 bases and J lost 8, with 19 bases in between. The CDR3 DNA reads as TGCGCCAGCAGCTTCACTGGGGGGACAAGAGAAACCCAGTACTTC. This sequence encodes CASSFTGGTRETQYF.

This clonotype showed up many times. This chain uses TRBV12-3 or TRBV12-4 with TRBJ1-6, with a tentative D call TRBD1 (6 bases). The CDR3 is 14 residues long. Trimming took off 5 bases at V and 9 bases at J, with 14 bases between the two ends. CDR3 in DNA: TGTGCCAGCAGTCCTACAGGGACCCCTTCACCCCTCCACTTT. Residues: CASSPTGTPSPLHF.

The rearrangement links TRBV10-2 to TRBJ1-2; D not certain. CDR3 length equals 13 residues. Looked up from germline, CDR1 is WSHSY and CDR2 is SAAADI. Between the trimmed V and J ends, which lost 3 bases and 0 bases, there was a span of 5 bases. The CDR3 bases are TGCGCCAGCAGTGAAACCACTAACTATGGCTACACCTTC. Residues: CASSETTNYGYTF.

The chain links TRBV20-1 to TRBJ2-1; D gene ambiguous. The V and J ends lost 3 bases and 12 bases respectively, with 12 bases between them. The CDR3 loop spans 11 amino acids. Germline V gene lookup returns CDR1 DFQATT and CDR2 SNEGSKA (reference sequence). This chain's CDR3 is CSASGSGGQFF. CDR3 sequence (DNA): TGCAGTGCTAGCGGCTCAGGCGGGCAGTTCTTC.

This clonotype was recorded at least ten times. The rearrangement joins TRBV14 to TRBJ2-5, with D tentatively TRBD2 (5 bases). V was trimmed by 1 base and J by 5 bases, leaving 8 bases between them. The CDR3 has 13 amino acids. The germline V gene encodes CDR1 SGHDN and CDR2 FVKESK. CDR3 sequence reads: CASSQARRETQYF. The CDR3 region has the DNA TGTGCCAGCAGCCAAGCCAGGAGGGAGACCCAGTACTTC.

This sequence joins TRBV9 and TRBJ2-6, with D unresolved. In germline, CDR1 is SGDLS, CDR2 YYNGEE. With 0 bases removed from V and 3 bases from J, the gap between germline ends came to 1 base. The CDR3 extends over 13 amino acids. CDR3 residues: CASSVVGANVLTF. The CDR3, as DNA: TGTGCCAGCAGCGTAGTTGGGGCCAACGTCCTGACTTTC.

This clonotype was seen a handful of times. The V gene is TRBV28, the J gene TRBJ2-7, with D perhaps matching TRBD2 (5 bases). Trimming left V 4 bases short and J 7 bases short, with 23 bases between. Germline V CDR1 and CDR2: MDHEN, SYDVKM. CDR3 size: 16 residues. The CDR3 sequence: CASSSPPGSKSGEQYF. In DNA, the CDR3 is TGTGCCAGCAGTTCACCACCGGGGAGCAAGTCGGGGGAGCAGTACTTC.

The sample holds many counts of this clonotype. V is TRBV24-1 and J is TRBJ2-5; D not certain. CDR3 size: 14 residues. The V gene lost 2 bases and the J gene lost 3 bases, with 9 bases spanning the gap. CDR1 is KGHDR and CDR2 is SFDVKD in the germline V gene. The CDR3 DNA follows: TGTGCCACCAGTGATTGGGGAAAGGAAGAGACCCAGTACTTC. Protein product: CATSDWGKEETQYF.

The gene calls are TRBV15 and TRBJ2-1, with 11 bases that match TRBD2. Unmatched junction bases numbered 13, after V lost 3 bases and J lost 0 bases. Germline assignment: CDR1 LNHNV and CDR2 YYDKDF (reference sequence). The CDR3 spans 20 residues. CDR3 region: CATSSDRRLAGGSSYNEQFF. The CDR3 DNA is TGTGCCACCAGCAGTGATAGGCGGCTAGCGGGGGGTAGCTCCTACAATGAGCAGTTCTTC.

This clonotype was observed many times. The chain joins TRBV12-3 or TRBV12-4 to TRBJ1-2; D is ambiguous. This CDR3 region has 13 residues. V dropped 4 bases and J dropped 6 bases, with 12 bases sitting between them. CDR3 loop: CASSSLGIDGYTF. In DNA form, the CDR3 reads TGTGCCAGCAGTTCCCTCGGTATAGATGGCTACACCTTC.

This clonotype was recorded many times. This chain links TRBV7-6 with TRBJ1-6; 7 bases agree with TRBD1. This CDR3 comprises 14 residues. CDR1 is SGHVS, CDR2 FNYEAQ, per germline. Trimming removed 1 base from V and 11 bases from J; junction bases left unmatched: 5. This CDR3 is CASSLVDRKTPLHF. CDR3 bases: TGTGCCAGCAGCTTAGTGGACAGGAAAACACCCCTCCACTTT.

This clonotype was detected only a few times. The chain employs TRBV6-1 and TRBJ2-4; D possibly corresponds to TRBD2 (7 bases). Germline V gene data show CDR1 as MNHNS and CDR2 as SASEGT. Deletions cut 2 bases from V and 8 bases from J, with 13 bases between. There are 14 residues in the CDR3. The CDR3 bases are TGTGCCAGCAGTGAACGCGGGGGCAGGGACATTCAGTACTTC. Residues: CASSERGGRDIQYF.

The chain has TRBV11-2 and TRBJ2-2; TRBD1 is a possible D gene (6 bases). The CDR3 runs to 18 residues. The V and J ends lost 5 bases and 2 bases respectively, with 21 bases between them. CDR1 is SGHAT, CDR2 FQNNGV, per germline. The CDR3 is CASSPANRVRKNTGELFF. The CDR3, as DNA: TGTGCCAGCAGCCCCGCGAACAGGGTACGAAAAAACACCGGGGAGCTGTTTTTT. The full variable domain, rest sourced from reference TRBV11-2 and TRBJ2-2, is EAGVAQSPRYKIIEKRQSVAFWCNPISGHATLYWYQQILGQGPKLLIQFQNNGVVDDSQLPKDRFSAERLKGVDSTLKIQPAKLEDSAVYLCASSPANRVRKNTGELFFGEGSRLTVL.

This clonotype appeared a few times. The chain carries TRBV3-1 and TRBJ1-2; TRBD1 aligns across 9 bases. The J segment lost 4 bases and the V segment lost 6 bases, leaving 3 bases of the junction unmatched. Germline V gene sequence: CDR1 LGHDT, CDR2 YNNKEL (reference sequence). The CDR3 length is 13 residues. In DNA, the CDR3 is TGTGCCAGCAGGGGACAGGGACTCTATGGCTACACCTTC. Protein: CASRGQGLYGYTF.

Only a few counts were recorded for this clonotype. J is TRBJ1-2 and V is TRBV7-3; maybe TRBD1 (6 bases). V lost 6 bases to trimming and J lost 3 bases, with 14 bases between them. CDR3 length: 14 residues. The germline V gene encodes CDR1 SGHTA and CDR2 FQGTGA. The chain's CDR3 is CASSPTGSDYGYTF. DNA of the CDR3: TGTGCCAGCAGTCCTACAGGGTCGGACTATGGCTACACCTTC. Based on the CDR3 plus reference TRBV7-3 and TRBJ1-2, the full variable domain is GAGVSQTPSNKVTEKGKYVELRCDPISGHTALYWYRQSLGQGPEFLIYFQGTGAADDSGLPNDRFFAVRPEGSVSTLKIQRTERGDSAVYLCASSPTGSDYGYTFGSGTRLTVV.

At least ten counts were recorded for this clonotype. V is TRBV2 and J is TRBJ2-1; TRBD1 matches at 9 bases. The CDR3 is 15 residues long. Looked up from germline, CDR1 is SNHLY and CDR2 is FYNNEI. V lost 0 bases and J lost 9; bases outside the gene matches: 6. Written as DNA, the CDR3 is TGTGCCAGCAGTGAAGCGTCGTACAGGGGGCCTGAGCAGTTCTTC. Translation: CASSEASYRGPEQFF.